This T cell receptor (beta chain) derives from a study of a mutant IDH1 vaccine in newly diagnosed glioma. Overall study context: In some groups vaccination began 4-6 weeks post-radiotherapy; others received it with temozolomide.

Profiled with immunoSEQ multiplex PCR; TCRdb holds only in-frame clones, not every one. Here the sample spans 35,000 to 45,000 clones, around 76% being singletons. This sample's time point: week 23, last vaccination. The investigators gave 300 ug of mutant IDH1 20-mer peptide in each vaccine dose, together with topical imiquimod. A remark on this clone: Its antigen is as yet unknown.

This CDR3 comprises 14 residues. Per the germline V gene, CDR1 is MNHEY and CDR2 is SVGAGI. Deletions cut 5 bases from V and 3 bases from J, with 11 bases between. Sequencing used PBMCs, obtained from a glioma patient whose treatment included an IDH1 peptide vaccine. The clonotype comes from a woman in her thirties or forties with glioma. Some clones in this sample may be carry-over from other donors' samples. The chain joins TRBV6-5 to TRBJ1-3; D uncertain. The CDR3 sequence is CASSHPRSGNTIYF. DNA of the CDR3: TGTGCCAGCAGTCACCCCCGCAGTGGAAACACCATATATTTT.